This T cell receptor delta chain was retrieved from a study of gamma-delta T cells after stem cell transplantation. TCRdb re-analyzed the RT-PCR reads via CATT. The data contain some 2,900 delta-chain clones, around 2.5% of them seen just once; the ten biggest clones take up just over 20%. This clone appeared a few times. A much larger clone lies one base from this, so it may be a read error. Different DNA sequences within this sample yield the same CDR3. The receptor was isolated from a human donor. It is not recorded whose cells these are; they may come from a transplant donor. The specimen was gamma-delta T cells.

The CDR3 DNA reads TGTGCCTGTGACCTGCTGGGGGATACGGGGTACACCGACAAACTCATCTTT. Translation: CACDLLGDTGYTDKLIF. The rearrangement uses TRDV2 and TRDJ1; 12 bases line up with TRDD3. Germline lookup yields CDR1 GEAIGNYY and CDR2 EKD. The CDR3 spans 17 residues.